The entry below describes one T cell receptor beta chain. Its antigen is not yet known. No qualities accompany the bases; no much larger clone lies one base away. The source of the sample is a study of blood T cell repertoires in COVID-19 (dated by TCRdb to 2018 to 2021). Looking at the study overall: Collaborator samples came from the United States, Italy and Spain and covered acute and convalescent phases of COVID-19. The material from the prospective study consisted of cDNA or gDNA derived from T cells, B-cell-depleted T cells, or PBMCs. Subjects who had been exposed to COVID-19, were actively infected with it, or had recovered from it provided the deeply sampled blood TCRbeta repertoires that made up the dataset. The repertoires were released in a freely available public database meant as a resource for research on the immune response to SARS-CoV-2. Samples came from the ongoing ImmuneRACE study (first 160 participants) plus 1,254 subjects from 6 global collaborators. A de-identified subject ID, COVID-19 status, age in years and sex were almost always included in the sample metadata. Where available, HLA class I and class II types were obtained from metadata supplied by the sample provider rather than from assay-based typing. Overall study results and their limits: The amount of clinical and demographic metadata varied by source and participant and was provided uncurated.

Collaborating institutions collected whole blood in K2EDTA tubes following their own protocols. For TCRbeta analysis, collaborator samples were shipped as frozen whole blood, as isolated PBMCs, or as DNA extracted from either sample type. From the cysteine up to the phenylalanine, the CDR3 has a length of 14 residues. The CDR3 DNA has 42 bases and is translated from base 1. V is pared back by 6 bases and J by 2 bases, with 11 bases lying between the germline termini. CDR1 and CDR2 are read off the germline V gene (reference sequence) as LGHDT and YNNKEL. TCRbeta CDR3 regions were amplified from genomic DNA using the immunoSEQ Assay, a bias-controlled multiplex PCR. The study's processing was this. Within the assay, amplification of reference gene primers was used to estimate how many nucleated cells each sample contained. To quantify the absolute abundance of each unique TCRbeta CDR3 rearrangement, sequence reads were collapsed and filtered. For each sample, productive Simpson clonality was calculated by taking the square root of Simpson's diversity index across productive rearrangements. TCRdb stores this immuneACCESS table with in-frame sequences only. Part of the clones is absent; in the studies checked, under half of the shortfall reflects unresolved V genes, and no reason is known for the rest. V and J calls and clone size come straight from that table; D and trimming were deduced from the DNA. The sample table contains some 110,000 clones; only one count was recorded for roughly 84% of them. The leading ten clones occupy under 30% of the sample.

The sample taken for sequencing was peripheral blood. This chain joins TRBV3-1 (or the pseudogene TRBV3-2) to TRBJ1-5; confidence is insufficient to name the D gene. This clonotype originated in a man in his sixties with acute or convalescent COVID-19. The CDR3 here reads CASSPKYGNQPQHF. At the DNA level, the sequence is TGTGCCAGCAGTCCTAAGTACGGCAATCAGCCCCAGCATTTT.